Following are 29 T cell receptor beta chains from one sample sequenced in a study of shared clonotypes between healthy human individuals. Measured with immunoSEQ multiplex PCR; TCRdb has only the in-frame clones, and not every one. The profile shows about 1.1 million clones, 60% to 85% of them singletons. Material for sequencing was memory CD4+ T cells from PBMCs. Specified subset: CD45RA-negative fraction. These receptors originate from a man in his late teens or twenties in good health. Some clones in this sample may be carry-over from other donors' samples.

CDR3 coding DNA: TGTGCCAGCAGTTTATTGGGGCCGGGTAGAGCTTTCTTT. It is translated as CASSLLGPGRAFF. The rearrangement links TRBV28 to TRBJ1-1, with a tentative D call TRBD1 (5 bases). Germline loops: CDR1 MDHEN, CDR2 SYDVKM. Trimming cost V 1 base and J 10 bases, with 13 bases left between them. The CDR3 runs 13 residues.

The chain couples TRBV18 to TRBJ2-5, with TRBD1 matching 8 bases. V lost 3 bases and J lost 5; bases outside the gene matches: 8. Germline CDR1 reads KGHSH; CDR2 reads LQKENI. This CDR3 contains 15 residues. CDR3 region: CASSPMQGAGETQYF. The CDR3 region has the DNA TGTGCCAGCTCACCTATGCAGGGGGCAGGGGAGACCCAGTACTTC.

V gene TRBV9 combines with J gene TRBJ2-7, with 10 bases lining up with TRBD1. Germline V gives CDR1 SGDLS, CDR2 YYNGEE. Losses at the gene ends were 3 bases for V and 3 bases for J; bases not matched to a gene: 3. There are 14 residues in the CDR3. CDR3 in amino acids: CASSAGQGHYEQYF. The CDR3 region has the DNA TGTGCCAGCAGCGCGGGACAGGGGCACTACGAGCAGTACTTC.

The chain employs TRBV6-5 and TRBJ1-2, with D uncertain. V shed 7 bases and J shed 7 bases, with 16 bases lying between them. From germline, CDR1 is MNHEY and CDR2 SVGAGI. The CDR3 loop spans 13 amino acids. The CDR3 DNA sequence: TGTGCCAGCACCCTGGGAGGAATTGGTGGCTACACCTTC. It encodes CASTLGGIGGYTF.

The rearrangement joins TRBV5-1 to TRBJ1-2; tentatively, D is TRBD1 (5 bases). Germline values: CDR1 SGHRS, CDR2 YFSETQ. V lost 0 bases to trimming and J lost 3 bases, with 12 bases between them. There are 15 residues in the CDR3. In DNA, the CDR3 is TGCGCCAGCAGCTTGGGTCAGGGCTCAGACTATGGCTACACCTTC. Encoded protein: CASSLGQGSDYGYTF.

V gene TRBV19 combines with J gene TRBJ2-5; perhaps TRBD2 as D (5 bases). V lost 1 base, J lost 6 bases, and 9 bases lay in between. This CDR3 has 13 amino acids. Germline lookup yields CDR1 LNHDA and CDR2 SQIVND (reference sequence). As DNA, the CDR3 is TGTGCCAGTAGTATAGGTACTAGGCAGACCCAGTACTTC. This sequence encodes CASSIGTRQTQYF. Complete variable domain (other parts from reference TRBV19 and TRBJ2-5): DGGITQSPKYLFRKEGQNVTLSCEQNLNHDAMYWYRQDPGQGLRLIYYSQIVNDFQKGDIAEGYSVSREKKESFPLTVTSAQKNPTAFYLCASSIGTRQTQYFGPGTRLLVL.

The chain couples TRBV7-9 to TRBJ1-4; TRBD1 matches at 10 bases. Germline loops: CDR1 SEHNR, CDR2 FQNEAQ (reference sequence). With V trimmed by 4 bases and J by 6 bases, 2 bases remained unmatched. The CDR3 loop spans 14 amino acids. The DNA of the CDR3 is TGTGCCAGCAGCTCCGGGACAGGGGATGAAAAACTGTTTTTT. It yields the protein CASSSGTGDEKLFF.

The chain uses TRBV5-1 and TRBJ2-1; 10 nucleotides match TRBD2. The germline V gene encodes CDR1 SGHRS and CDR2 YFSETQ. The CDR3 is 17 amino acids. Trimming at V came to 0 bases and at J to 5 bases, leaving 8 bases not matched to a gene. The CDR3 loop is CASSLELAGVGNNEQFF. In DNA form, the CDR3 reads TGCGCCAGCAGCTTGGAGCTAGCGGGAGTCGGGAACAATGAGCAGTTCTTC.

CDR3 protein: CASSQERTLSPTNEKLFF. The CDR3 nucleotides are TGCGCCAGCAGCCAAGAGAGGACGCTCAGCCCAACTAATGAAAAACTGTTTTTT. The rearrangement joins TRBV4-1 to TRBJ1-4; D is unclear. V shed 0 bases and J shed 0 bases, with 14 bases lying between them. The CDR3 totals 18 residues. Germline CDR1 is MGHRA and CDR2 is YSYEKL.

This clone was seen at least ten times. This chain connects TRBV27 to TRBJ2-7, with TRBD2 matching over 9 bases. This CDR3 contains 15 residues. V trimming: 0 bases; J trimming: 4 bases; junction bases outside the gene matches: 4. Germline V CDR1 and CDR2: MNHEY, SMNVEV (reference sequence). In DNA form, the CDR3 reads TGTGCCAGCAGTTTATCTAGCGGGAGCAGGTACGAGCAGTACTTC. Encoded protein: CASSLSSGSRYEQYF.

This clone was detected only once. The chain is built from TRBV30 and TRBJ1-5; tentative D call: TRBD1 (5 bases). Germline V gene lookup returns CDR1 GTSNPN and CDR2 SVGIG (reference sequence). With 2 bases removed from V and 2 bases from J, the gap between germline ends came to 16 bases. This CDR3 is built from 16 residues. The CDR3 protein is CAWSPGRGTGNQPQHF. Here the CDR3 DNA reads TGTGCCTGGAGTCCCGGGCGCGGGACGGGCAATCAGCCCCAGCATTTT.

The rearrangement joins TRBV18 to TRBJ1-5; D is ambiguous. Germline V CDR1 and CDR2: KGHSH, LQKENI. Trimming took 5 bases from V and 6 from J, leaving 17 bases between them. This CDR3 is 15 amino acids long. CDR3 region: CASSSSAGRAQPQHF. The DNA of the CDR3 is TGTGCCAGCTCATCGTCGGCGGGCCGGGCTCAGCCCCAGCATTTT.

This clone was seen only a few times. This chain links TRBV28 with TRBJ2-3; a possible D gene is TRBD2 (6 bases). V lost 6 bases to trimming and J lost 5 bases, with 15 bases between them. Germline CDR1 MDHEN, CDR2 SYDVKM. The CDR3 spans 14 residues. The CDR3 DNA reads TGTGCCAGCAGGGGACTCGGCTCGAGAGATACGCAGTATTTT. Protein sequence: CASRGLGSRDTQYF.

The chain is built from TRBV9 and TRBJ2-1; D might be TRBD1 (5 bases). The germline V and J ends were trimmed by 0 bases and 7 bases, with 17 bases remaining between them. Germline values: CDR1 SGDLS, CDR2 YYNGEE. The CDR3 spans 16 residues. CDR3 bases: TGTGCCAGCAGCGTAGGTCACAGCGCAAAGGGGAATGAGCAGTTCTTC. This gives the protein CASSVGHSAKGNEQFF.

The rearrangement joins TRBV30 to TRBJ2-3, with D unresolved. The ends were cut back, 2 bases at V and 6 bases at J, with 9 bases in the middle. This CDR3 region has 12 residues. CDR1 is GTSNPN, CDR2 SVGIG, per germline (reference sequence). CDR3 region: CAWSPISDTQYF. CDR3 coding DNA: TGTGCCTGGAGTCCCATTTCGGATACGCAGTATTTT.

The rearrangement links TRBV5-1 to TRBJ1-4; D call uncertain. Germline assignment: CDR1 SGHRS and CDR2 YFSETQ. CDR3 size: 14 residues. Trimming took 0 bases from V and 6 from J, leaving 9 bases between them. CDR3 loop: CASSLEGGYEKLFF. CDR3 DNA sequence: TGCGCCAGCAGCTTGGAAGGAGGGTATGAAAAACTGTTTTTT.

The chain joins TRBV28 to TRBJ2-1; 7 bases agree with TRBD2. The CDR3 is 14 amino acids. V trimming: 5 bases; J trimming: 9 bases; junction bases outside the gene matches: 10. CDR1 is MDHEN and CDR2 is SYDVKM in the germline V gene. DNA for the CDR3: TGTGCCAGCAGTCTTCAGCGGGATTTCCCTGAGCAGTTCTTC. This translates into CASSLQRDFPEQFF. Combining the CDR3 with reference TRBV28 and TRBJ2-1 gives the whole variable domain DVKVTQSSRYLVKRTGEKVFLECVQDMDHENMFWYRQDPGLGLRLIYFSYDVKMKEKGDIPEGYSVSREKKERFSLILESASTNQTSMYLCASSLQRDFPEQFFGPGTRLTVL.

This clone was picked up many times. The gene calls are TRBV7-9 and TRBJ1-1; D gene unclear. The germline gives CDR1 SEHNR, CDR2 FQNEAQ (reference sequence). With 4 bases removed from V and 1 base from J, the gap between germline ends came to 7 bases. The CDR3 has 13 residues. CDR3 region: CASSSSKNTEAFF. CDR3 coding DNA: TGTGCCAGCAGCTCGAGCAAGAACACTGAAGCTTTCTTT.

The chain links TRBV30 to TRBJ1-2; no clear D. Trimming left V 1 base short and J 4 bases short, with 7 bases between. This CDR3 is 12 amino acids long. Germline assignment: CDR1 GTSNPN and CDR2 SVGIG (reference sequence). Here the CDR3 DNA reads TGTGCCTGGAGTGAGGCCCGCTATGGCTACACCTTC. Protein sequence: CAWSEARYGYTF.

The chain uses TRBV28 and TRBJ2-7; 9 bases fit TRBD2. The CDR3 is 14 residues long. With 11 bases clipped from V and 0 bases from J, the junction kept 8 bases outside the gene matches. The germline CDR1 and CDR2 sequences are MDHEN and SYDVKM. CDR3 residues: CASKAGGTSYEQYF. The DNA for the CDR3 is TGTGCCTCCAAGGCGGGAGGGACCTCCTACGAGCAGTACTTC.

The chain combines TRBV10-3 with TRBJ1-4, with 7 bases fitting TRBD1. V shed 5 bases and J 0 bases; nucleotides not matched to a gene: 6. This CDR3 has 16 residues. Germline assignment: CDR1 ENHRY and CDR2 SYGVKD. The CDR3, as DNA: TGTGCCATCAGTCGACAGGGTTTGGCAACTAATGAAAAACTGTTTTTT. The encoded protein is CAISRQGLATNEKLFF.

The rearrangement uses TRBV2 and TRBJ2-7, with 9 bases aligning to TRBD1. This CDR3 comprises 14 residues. Germline CDR1 is SNHLY and CDR2 is FYNNEI. V lost 5 bases to trimming and J lost 5 bases; unmatched junction nucleotides: 7. The DNA of the CDR3 is TGTGCCAGCAGTACTACAGGGGGCCGGAACGAGCAGTACTTC. Amino acids: CASSTTGGRNEQYF.

The chain couples TRBV2 to TRBJ2-6, with 9 bases lining up with TRBD1. V lost 5 bases and J lost 4; bases outside the gene matches: 6. The CDR3 totals 16 residues. Per the germline V gene, CDR1 is SNHLY and CDR2 is FYNNEI. As DNA, the CDR3 is TGTGCCAGCAGTCGCGACAGGGGGTCCGGGGCCAACGTCCTGACTTTC. Its protein is CASSRDRGSGANVLTF.

This chain joins TRBV7-2 and TRBJ1-2; D perhaps matches TRBD1 (5 bases). The CDR3 has 14 amino acids. The V and J ends lost 5 bases and 4 bases respectively, with 14 bases between them. Germline V lookup: CDR1 SGHTA, CDR2 FQGNSA. The CDR3 here is CASSPQGEGYGYTF. Written as DNA, the CDR3 is TGTGCCAGCAGCCCTCAGGGTGAGGGCTATGGCTACACCTTC.

The J gene is TRBJ2-5, the V gene TRBV6-1; D gene ambiguous. The CDR3 is 15 amino acids. CDR1 and CDR2 (germline): MNHNS, SASEGT. Trimming stripped 2 bases from V and 3 bases from J, with 13 bases between. Here the CDR3 DNA reads TGTGCCAGCAGTGAATTCGCCTCCCGAGAAGAGACCCAGTACTTC. It translates to CASSEFASREETQYF.

The genes are TRBV9 and TRBJ2-3, with D uncertain. The germline V gene encodes CDR1 SGDLS and CDR2 YYNGEE. V was shortened by 4 bases and J by 6 bases, with 12 bases between the two germline ends. The CDR3 is 13 residues long. For the CDR3, the DNA is TGTGCCAGCAGCCTTGGACCCTGGGATACGCAGTATTTT. Its translation is CASSLGPWDTQYF. The entire variable domain, with the rest obtained from reference TRBV9 and TRBJ2-3, is as follows: DSGVTQTPKHLITATGQRVTLRCSPRSGDLSVYWYQQSLDQGLQFLIQYYNGEERAKGNILERFSAQQFPDLHSELNLSSLELGDSALYFCASSLGPWDTQYFGPGTRLTVL.

This clone showed up just a few times. The J gene is TRBJ2-2, the V gene TRBV6-6; possibly TRBD1 for D (5 bases). V gave up 3 bases and J gave up 1 base, with 6 bases separating them. Germline V gene data show CDR1 as MNHNY and CDR2 as SVGAGI (reference sequence). CDR3 size: 14 residues. CDR3 sequence reads: CASSYRGNTGELFF. The CDR3 bases are TGTGCCAGCAGTTATAGGGGGAACACCGGGGAGCTGTTTTTT.

The V call is TRBV5-4, the J call TRBJ2-5; no firm D call. CDR1 is SGHNT, CDR2 YYREEE, per germline (reference sequence). The CDR3 consists of 14 residues. V was trimmed by 0 bases and J by 5 bases, leaving 11 bases between them. CDR3 residues: CASSLVYGAETQYF. The CDR3 bases are TGTGCCAGCAGCTTGGTTTACGGCGCCGAGACCCAGTACTTC.

This clone was detected only a few times. It is likely a read error: a sequence one base away is far more abundant. The rearrangement joins TRBV27 to TRBJ1-1; no reliable D call. The germline V and J ends were trimmed by 0 bases and 3 bases, with 5 bases remaining between them. From germline, CDR1 is MNHEY and CDR2 SMNVEV (reference sequence). The length of the CDR3 is 13 residues. Written as DNA, the CDR3 is TGTGCCAGCAGTTTATCGTGGGACACTGAAGCTTTCTTT. It yields the protein CASSLSWDTEAFF.